One and the same sample provided the 12 T cell receptor beta chains below, sequenced in a study of blood T cell repertoires in COVID-19. Only in-frame clones appear in the TCRdb table, and some are missing; sequencing was by immunoSEQ multiplex PCR. The table includes 120,000 to 150,000 clones, about 86% detected once. The sample consisted of peripheral blood. The source of these receptors is an older woman with acute or convalescent COVID-19.

This clone was seen only once. V gene TRBV5-1 combines with J gene TRBJ2-1, with 8 bases fitting TRBD1. In germline, CDR1 is SGHRS, CDR2 YFSETQ. The V and J ends lost 7 bases and 5 bases, in that order; junction bases with no gene match: 2. CDR3 length equals 12 residues. CDR3 nucleotides: TGCGCCAGCGGGACAGGAAACAATGAGCAGTTCTTC. Protein: CASGTGNNEQFF. The whole variable domain, remainder taken from reference TRBV5-1 and TRBJ2-1, is KAGVTQTPRYLIKTRGQQVTLSCSPISGHRSVSWYQQTPGQGLQFLFEYFSETQRNKGNFPGRFSGRQFSNSRSEMNVSTLELGDSALYLCASGTGNNEQFFGPGTRLTVL.

This chain joins TRBV7-2 and TRBJ1-5; 8 bases match TRBD1. The V segment lost 3 bases and the J segment 2 bases; nucleotides outside the gene matches: 3. This CDR3 region has 15 residues. The germline V gene encodes CDR1 SGHTA and CDR2 FQGNSA. CDR3 region: CASSFGQGGNQPQHF. CDR3 DNA: TGTGCCAGCAGCTTCGGACAGGGAGGCAATCAGCCCCAGCATTTT.

This rearrangement joins TRBV20-1 to TRBJ1-1; TRBD1 might be the D (5 bases). This CDR3 has 13 residues. CDR1 and CDR2 (germline): DFQATT, SNEGSKA (reference sequence). Trimming removed 3 bases at V and 6 bases at J, with 14 bases between. The CDR3 region has the DNA TGCAGTGCTAGTCGGGGGGAGGGTCCTGAAGCTTTCTTT. It yields the protein CSASRGEGPEAFF.

The rearrangement links TRBV21-1 to TRBJ1-6; the D call in the table, TRBD1, was not verified against the DNA. TRBV21-1 is assigned pseudogene status. This CDR3 is built from 17 residues. CDR3 nucleotide sequence: TGTGCCAGCAGCAAAGGGGGGACAGGGGAGGTTAATTCACCCCTCCACTTT. Its protein product is CASSKGGTGEVNSPLHF.

Here the CDR3 reads CASSETGQSQPQHF. In DNA form, the CDR3 reads TGTGCCAGCAGTGAAACGGGACAGTCCCAGCCCCAGCATTTT. This chain links TRBV2 with TRBJ1-5; 7 nucleotides line up with TRBD1. Germline trimming cut 2 bases from V and 7 bases from J; bases unmatched to any gene: 5. Germline V CDR1 and CDR2: SNHLY, FYNNEI. The CDR3 totals 14 residues.

V and J are TRBV4-3 and TRBJ1-2; D might be TRBD1 (6 bases). Trimming took 3 bases from V and 1 from J, leaving 15 bases between them. CDR1 and CDR2 (germline): LGHNA, YSLEER. This CDR3 spans 16 amino acids. This CDR3 is CASSQGGGGGNYGYTF. The CDR3 nucleotides read TGCGCCAGCAGCCAGGGTGGGGGCGGGGGTAACTATGGCTACACCTTC.

The chain recombines TRBV11-1 with TRBJ1-6; a weak D match, TRBD1 (5 bases). Trimming took off 4 bases at V and 5 bases at J, with 12 bases between the two ends. Germline CDR1 SGHAT, CDR2 FQDESV (reference sequence). The CDR3 has 15 residues. The CDR3 region has the DNA TGTGCCAGCAGCTCCCATGGACACGATAATTCACCCCTCCACTTT. Amino acids: CASSSHGHDNSPLHF.

This chain joins TRBV9 and TRBJ2-5, with D possibly TRBD2 on 6 matching bases. Looked up from germline, CDR1 is SGDLS and CDR2 is YYNGEE. The CDR3 has 15 residues. With 0 bases removed from V and 2 bases from J, the gap between germline ends came to 11 bases. CDR3 nucleotide sequence: TGTGCCAGCAGCGTAGCAACGGGAGTTCAAGAGACCCAGTACTTC. Translated: CASSVATGVQETQYF.

The chain combines TRBV12-3 or TRBV12-4 with TRBJ1-1; no clear D gene. The CDR3 is made up of 13 amino acids. V was shortened by 3 bases and J by 6 bases, with 11 bases between the two germline ends. CDR3 loop: CASSLDGVPEAFF. In nucleotides, the CDR3 is TGTGCCAGCAGTTTGGACGGGGTTCCTGAAGCTTTCTTT.

V usage is TRBV14 and J usage is TRBJ2-3; 9 positions match TRBD1. CDR3 length: 17 residues. With V trimmed by 1 base and J by 2 bases, 7 bases remained unmatched. Per germline, CDR1 SGHDN and CDR2 FVKESK. The CDR3 protein is CASSQVPTGGFTDTQYF. DNA for the CDR3: TGTGCCAGCAGCCAAGTCCCGACAGGGGGATTCACAGATACGCAGTATTTT.

The chain couples TRBV30 to TRBJ2-7, with TRBD1 matching over 7 bases. Germline V lookup: CDR1 GTSNPN, CDR2 SVGIG (reference sequence). The CDR3 has 11 residues. V dropped 3 bases and J dropped 5; count of bases not matched to a gene: 1. The CDR3 loop reads CAWSRGNEQYF. DNA of the CDR3: TGTGCCTGGAGCAGGGGGAACGAGCAGTACTTC.

The CDR3 spells CSVERGFGTEAFF. The CDR3 region has the DNA TGCAGCGTTGAACGGGGGTTCGGGACTGAAGCTTTCTTT. The chain carries TRBV29-1 and TRBJ1-1, with D tentatively TRBD1 (5 bases). Trimming stripped 2 bases from V and 5 bases from J, with 12 bases between. The CDR3 is made up of 13 amino acids. The germline CDR1 and CDR2 sequences are SQVTM and ANQGSEA.